Listed here are 21 T cell receptor beta chains from one sample, sequenced in a study of blood T cell repertoires in COVID-19. Using immunoSEQ multiplex PCR, the repertoire was profiled, and TCRdb retains in-frame clones only, with some absent. The profile shows some 200,000 clones, approximately 90% of them singletons. The sample was peripheral blood. The receptors here all came from a woman under 30 who had recovered from COVID-19.

This chain connects TRBV10-3 to TRBJ1-4; no reliable D call. Trimming cost V 3 bases and J 0 bases, with 8 bases left between them. The CDR3 consists of 15 residues. The germline V gene encodes CDR1 ENHRY and CDR2 SYGVKD. The CDR3 here is CAISDPEATNEKLFF. CDR3 DNA: TGTGCCATCAGTGACCCGGAGGCAACTAATGAAAAACTGTTTTTT.

This clone has a single count. The chain employs TRBV24-1 and TRBJ2-1; 13 bases line up with TRBD2. In germline, CDR1 is KGHDR, CDR2 SFDVKD. The CDR3 is made up of 17 amino acids. The V segment lost 4 bases and the J segment 4 bases; nucleotides outside the gene matches: 6. CDR3 sequence reads: CATSDRTSGSRYNEQFF. The CDR3 region has the DNA TGTGCCACCAGTGACCGGACTAGCGGGAGTAGGTACAATGAGCAGTTCTTC.

The CDR3 DNA is TGTGCCAGTAGTATAGAGGGCAGAAACTATGGCTACACCTTC. This sequence encodes CASSIEGRNYGYTF. The V call is TRBV19, the J call TRBJ1-2, with D uncertain. The CDR3 totals 14 residues. V lost 0 bases and J 2 bases, leaving 7 bases between the germline ends. From germline, CDR1 is LNHDA and CDR2 SQIVND (reference sequence).

V usage is TRBV14 and J usage is TRBJ2-7, with D tentatively TRBD2 (5 bases). The germline V gene has CDR1 SGHDN and CDR2 FVKESK. This CDR3 region has 14 residues. V was pared by 2 bases and J by 0 bases, with 8 bases between. CDR3 in amino acids: CASSQLGSSYEQYF. CDR3 sequence (DNA): TGTGCCAGCAGCCAATTGGGGAGCTCCTACGAGCAGTACTTC.

The rearrangement uses TRBV7-9 and TRBJ2-7; 16 bases fit TRBD2. Germline trimming cut 3 bases from V and 3 bases from J; bases unmatched to any gene: 5. From germline, CDR1 is SEHNR and CDR2 FQNEAQ (reference sequence). This CDR3 comprises 17 residues. In DNA form, the CDR3 reads TGTGCCAGCAGCTTGGGACTAGCGGGAGGGCTGTTCTACGAGCAGTACTTC. Encoded protein: CASSLGLAGGLFYEQYF.

CDR3 coding DNA: TGTGCCAGCAGCCCCCTGGGGGGTACTGAAGCTTTCTTT. It encodes CASSPLGGTEAFF. The chain recombines TRBV7-9 with TRBJ1-1; D is possibly TRBD1 (5 bases). The CDR3 extends over 13 amino acids. In germline, CDR1 is SEHNR, CDR2 FQNEAQ (reference sequence). Trimming took 5 bases from V and 5 from J, leaving 12 bases between them.

V gene TRBV10-2 combines with J gene TRBJ1-3; tentatively, D is TRBD1 (5 bases). The CDR3 runs to 16 residues. Germline V gene sequence: CDR1 WSHSY, CDR2 SAAADI. V was pared by 1 base and J by 0 bases, with 10 bases between. CDR3 in DNA: TGCGCCAGCAGTGAGTGGGGCAGTATCTCTGGAAACACCATATATTTT. Its protein is CASSEWGSISGNTIYF.

The CDR3 DNA is TGTGCCTGTTCTCAGTATAATTCACCCCTCCACTTT. It translates to CACSQYNSPLHF. The chain links TRBV30 to TRBJ1-6; D is uncertain. The CDR3 contains 12 residues. V was pared by 6 bases and J by 4 bases, with 7 bases between. Per germline, CDR1 GTSNPN and CDR2 SVGIG (reference sequence).

The rearrangement uses TRBV9 and TRBJ2-1; perhaps TRBD1 as D (6 bases). Deletions cut 4 bases from V and 7 bases from J, with 18 bases between. CDR1 and CDR2 (germline): SGDLS, YYNGEE. CDR3 length: 15 amino acids. In DNA, the CDR3 is TGTGCCAGCAGCCGACAGAGGACAGACTATAATGAGCAGTTCTTC. Protein: CASSRQRTDYNEQFF.

The chain recombines TRBV29-1 with TRBJ2-7; TRBD2 aligns across 7 bases. V trimming: 2 bases; J trimming: 5 bases; junction bases outside the gene matches: 9. In germline, CDR1 is SQVTM, CDR2 ANQGSEA. CDR3 size: 14 residues. CDR3 sequence reads: CSVEPGEGDHEQYF. DNA of the CDR3: TGCAGCGTTGAACCCGGGGAGGGTGACCACGAGCAGTACTTC.

The chain couples TRBV18 to TRBJ2-1; 11 nucleotides agree with TRBD2. With V trimmed by 3 bases and J by 6 bases, 4 bases remained unmatched. The CDR3 extends over 15 amino acids. The germline gives CDR1 KGHSH, CDR2 LQKENI. As DNA, the CDR3 is TGTGCCAGCTCACCCCCTAGCGGGAGGACCAATGAGCAGTTCTTC. Translation: CASSPPSGRTNEQFF.

The chain is built from TRBV4-3 and TRBJ2-7; 10 nucleotides line up with TRBD2. The trim removed 4 bases at V and 0 bases at J, leaving 3 bases unmatched. CDR1 LGHNA and CDR2 YSLEER come from the germline V gene. The CDR3 totals 15 residues. The CDR3: CASSRASGSSYEQYF. The CDR3 bases are TGCGCCAGCAGCCGTGCTAGCGGGAGCTCCTACGAGCAGTACTTC.

The chain has TRBV5-1 and TRBJ2-1; D is perhaps TRBD1 (6 bases). The length of the CDR3 is 13 residues. Germline values: CDR1 SGHRS, CDR2 YFSETQ. The V and J ends lost 4 bases and 7 bases respectively, with 12 bases between them. CDR3 residues: CASSLRTENEQFF. CDR3 bases: TGCGCCAGCAGCCTTCGGACAGAAAATGAGCAGTTCTTC.

V gene TRBV6-5 combines with J gene TRBJ2-1, with 9 bases fitting TRBD2. The V gene's germline CDR1 is MNHEY and CDR2 SVGAGI. The trim removed 2 bases at V and 6 bases at J, leaving 5 bases unmatched. The CDR3 contains 15 residues. The CDR3 reads CASSYRAGGVNEQFF. The CDR3 DNA reads TGTGCCAGCAGTTACAGAGCGGGAGGAGTCAATGAGCAGTTCTTC.

The rearrangement joins TRBV10-2 to TRBJ1-3; possibly TRBD1 for D (6 bases). CDR3 length equals 15 residues. Germline lookup yields CDR1 WSHSY and CDR2 SAAADI. V was trimmed by 3 bases and J by 2 bases, leaving 11 bases between them. The CDR3 loop is CASSETGLAGNTIYF. DNA for the CDR3: TGCGCCAGCAGTGAAACAGGGTTGGCTGGAAACACCATATATTTT.

The J gene is TRBJ2-3, the V gene TRBV29-1; D may be TRBD1 (6 bases). Trimming shortened V by 5 bases and J by 1 base, and 16 bases separated the two germline ends. Per the germline V gene, CDR1 is SQVTM and CDR2 is ANQGSEA. The CDR3 is made up of 15 amino acids. CDR3 in DNA: TGCAGCGTTATGCGGTCCCCAGGGGGCACAGATACGCAGTATTTT. This codes for CSVMRSPGGTDTQYF.

The chain combines TRBV9 with TRBJ2-1; D is uncertain. The length of the CDR3 is 16 residues. The V gene lost 0 bases and the J gene lost 0 bases, with 10 bases spanning the gap. Germline CDR1 and CDR2: SGDLS and YYNGEE. The DNA for the CDR3 is TGTGCCAGCAGCGTAGATGTGATGAGCTCCTACAATGAGCAGTTCTTC. Protein sequence: CASSVDVMSSYNEQFF.

The CDR3 nucleotides read TGTGCCAGCAGCCTTAGCGGGATCTCCTACGAGCAGTACTTC. This codes for CASSLSGISYEQYF. This chain joins TRBV9 and TRBJ2-7, with 8 positions matching TRBD2. V lost 4 bases, J lost 0 bases, and 3 bases stayed unmatched. Germline lookup yields CDR1 SGDLS and CDR2 YYNGEE. The CDR3 has 14 residues.

The chain employs TRBV5-4 and TRBJ2-5; D perhaps matches TRBD2 (6 bases). Trimming took off 4 bases at V and 1 base at J, with 11 bases between the two ends. This CDR3 region has 14 residues. Germline V gene lookup returns CDR1 SGHNT and CDR2 YYREEE (reference sequence). The CDR3 reads CASSLRDFQETQYF. The CDR3 region has the DNA TGTGCCAGCAGCCTCCGGGACTTCCAAGAGACCCAGTACTTC.

As to this clone: The same CDR3 arises from other DNA sequences in this sample as well. This sequence joins TRBV4-3 and TRBJ2-3; TRBD1 matches at 7 bases. Trimming at V came to 1 base and at J to 6 bases, leaving 4 bases not matched to a gene. The CDR3 extends over 14 amino acids. Looked up from germline, CDR1 is LGHNA and CDR2 is YSLEER. The CDR3 DNA reads as TGCGCCAGCAGCCAAGGACAGGGACCGGATACGCAGTATTTT. Translated: CASSQGQGPDTQYF.

The rearrangement joins TRBV5-5 to TRBJ2-7; 7 positions match TRBD1. CDR1 is SGHKS and CDR2 is YYEKEE in the germline V gene (reference sequence). This CDR3 region has 16 residues. V shed 3 bases, J shed 3 bases, and the junction held 12 bases outside the gene matches. The CDR3 nucleotides are TGTGCCAGCAGCTCCACCCTGGGGACAGAAATCTACGAGCAGTACTTC. Its translation: CASSSTLGTEIYEQYF. The full variable domain, its missing parts supplied by reference TRBV5-5 and TRBJ2-7, is DAGVTQSPTHLIKTRGQQVTLRCSPISGHKSVSWYQQVLGQGPQFIFQYYEKEERGRGNFPDRFSARQFPNYSSELNVNALLLGDSALYLCASSSTLGTEIYEQYFGPGTRLTVT.